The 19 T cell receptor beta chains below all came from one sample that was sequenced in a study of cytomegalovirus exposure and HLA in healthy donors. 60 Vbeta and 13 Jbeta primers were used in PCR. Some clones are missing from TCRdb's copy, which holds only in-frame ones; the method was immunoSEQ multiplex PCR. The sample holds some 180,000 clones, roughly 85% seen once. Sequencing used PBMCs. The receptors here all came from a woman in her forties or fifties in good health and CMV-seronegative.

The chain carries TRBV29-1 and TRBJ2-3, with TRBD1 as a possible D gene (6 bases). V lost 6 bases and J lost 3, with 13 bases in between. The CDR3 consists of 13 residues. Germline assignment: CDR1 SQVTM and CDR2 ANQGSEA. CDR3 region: CSVGVGATDTQYF. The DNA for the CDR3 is TGCAGCGTGGGGGTGGGGGCAACAGATACGCAGTATTTT.

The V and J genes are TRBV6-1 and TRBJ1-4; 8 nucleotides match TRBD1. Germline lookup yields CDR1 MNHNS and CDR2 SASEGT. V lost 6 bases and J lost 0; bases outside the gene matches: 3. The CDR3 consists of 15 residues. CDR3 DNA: TGTGCCAGCAGGGACAGGGACGCAACTAATGAAAAACTGTTTTTT. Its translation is CASRDRDATNEKLFF.

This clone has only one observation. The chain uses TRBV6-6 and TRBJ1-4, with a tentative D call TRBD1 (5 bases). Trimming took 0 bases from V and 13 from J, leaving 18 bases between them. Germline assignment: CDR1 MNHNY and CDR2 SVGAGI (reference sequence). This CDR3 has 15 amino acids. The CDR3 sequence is CASSYSQARLSILFF. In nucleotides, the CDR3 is TGTGCCAGCAGTTACTCACAGGCCCGCTTGAGTATACTGTTTTTT.

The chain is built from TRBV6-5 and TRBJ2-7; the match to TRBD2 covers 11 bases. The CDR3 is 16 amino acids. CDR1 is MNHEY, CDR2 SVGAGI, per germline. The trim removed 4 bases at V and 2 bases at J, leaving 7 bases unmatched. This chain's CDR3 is CASSSILAGGTYEQYF. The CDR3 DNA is TGTGCCAGCAGTTCGATTCTAGCGGGAGGAACCTACGAGCAGTACTTC.

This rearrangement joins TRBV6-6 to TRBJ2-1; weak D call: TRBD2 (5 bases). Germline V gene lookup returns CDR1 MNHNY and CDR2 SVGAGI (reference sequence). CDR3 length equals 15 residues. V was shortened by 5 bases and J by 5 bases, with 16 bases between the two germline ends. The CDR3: CASSTARGSNNEQFF. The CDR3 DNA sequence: TGTGCCAGCAGTACCGCCCGGGGTAGCAACAATGAGCAGTTCTTC.

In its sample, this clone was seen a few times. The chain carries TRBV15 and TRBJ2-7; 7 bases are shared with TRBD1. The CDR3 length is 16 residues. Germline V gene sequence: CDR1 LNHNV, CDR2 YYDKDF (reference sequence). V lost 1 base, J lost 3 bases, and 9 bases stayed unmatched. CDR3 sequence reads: CATSRALTGIGYEQYF. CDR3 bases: TGTGCCACCAGCAGAGCCCTGACAGGGATAGGCTACGAGCAGTACTTC.

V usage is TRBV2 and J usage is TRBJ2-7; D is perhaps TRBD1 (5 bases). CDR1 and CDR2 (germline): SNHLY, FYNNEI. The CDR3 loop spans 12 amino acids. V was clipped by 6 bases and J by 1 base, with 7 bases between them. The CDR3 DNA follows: TGTGCCAGCAGAGGGGTTTCCTACGAGCAGTACTTC. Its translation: CASRGVSYEQYF.

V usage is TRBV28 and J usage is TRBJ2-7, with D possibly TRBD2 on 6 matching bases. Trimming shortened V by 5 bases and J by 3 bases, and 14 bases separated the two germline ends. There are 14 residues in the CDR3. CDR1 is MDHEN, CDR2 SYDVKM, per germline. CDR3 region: CASSMDPRGYEQYF. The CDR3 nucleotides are TGTGCCAGCAGTATGGACCCGCGGGGCTACGAGCAGTACTTC.

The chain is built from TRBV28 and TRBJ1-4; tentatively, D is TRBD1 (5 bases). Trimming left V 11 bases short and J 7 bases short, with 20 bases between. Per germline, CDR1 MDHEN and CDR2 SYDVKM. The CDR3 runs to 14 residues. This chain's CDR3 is CAAGGHPGGEKLFF. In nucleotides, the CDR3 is TGTGCCGCCGGTGGACACCCAGGCGGTGAAAAACTGTTTTTT.

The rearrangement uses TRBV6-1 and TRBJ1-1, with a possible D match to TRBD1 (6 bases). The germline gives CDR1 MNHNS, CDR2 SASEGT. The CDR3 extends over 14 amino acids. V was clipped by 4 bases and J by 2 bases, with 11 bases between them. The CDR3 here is CASSVGQPNTEAFF. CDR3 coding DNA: TGTGCCAGCAGTGTCGGACAGCCCAACACTGAAGCTTTCTTT.

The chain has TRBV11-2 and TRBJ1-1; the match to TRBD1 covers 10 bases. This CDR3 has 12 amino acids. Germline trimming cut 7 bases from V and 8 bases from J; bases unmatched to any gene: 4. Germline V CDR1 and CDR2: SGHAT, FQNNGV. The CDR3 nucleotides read TGTGCCAGCAACGACAGGGGGCTGGAAGCTTTCTTT. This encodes CASNDRGLEAFF.

The CDR3 region is CASSPWDKENYGYTF. CDR3 bases: TGTGCCAGCAGCCCTTGGGACAAGGAGAACTATGGCTACACCTTC. This chain connects TRBV11-2 to TRBJ1-2; D might be TRBD1 (6 bases). Germline assignment: CDR1 SGHAT and CDR2 FQNNGV. The V end lost 5 bases, the J end lost 2 bases, and 15 bases lay between the germline ends. This CDR3 comprises 15 residues.

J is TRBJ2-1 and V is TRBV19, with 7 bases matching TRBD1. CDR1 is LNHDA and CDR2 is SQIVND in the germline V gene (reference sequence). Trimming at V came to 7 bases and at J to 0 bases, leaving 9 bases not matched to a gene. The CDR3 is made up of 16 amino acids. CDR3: CASKETGSGSYNEQFF. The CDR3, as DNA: TGTGCCAGTAAGGAGACAGGGTCGGGCTCCTACAATGAGCAGTTCTTC.

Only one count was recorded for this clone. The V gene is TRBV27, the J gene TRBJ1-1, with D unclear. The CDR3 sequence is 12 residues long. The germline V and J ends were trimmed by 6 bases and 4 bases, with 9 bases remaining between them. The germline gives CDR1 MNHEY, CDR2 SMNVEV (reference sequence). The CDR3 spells CASRSPPTEAFF. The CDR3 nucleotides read TGTGCCAGCAGGAGCCCACCCACTGAAGCTTTCTTT.

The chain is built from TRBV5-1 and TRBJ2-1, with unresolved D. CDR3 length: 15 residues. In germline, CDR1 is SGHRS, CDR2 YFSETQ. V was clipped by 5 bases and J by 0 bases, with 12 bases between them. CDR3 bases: TGCGCCAGCAGTATACAGCTGGTCTCCTACAATGAGCAGTTCTTC. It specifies CASSIQLVSYNEQFF.

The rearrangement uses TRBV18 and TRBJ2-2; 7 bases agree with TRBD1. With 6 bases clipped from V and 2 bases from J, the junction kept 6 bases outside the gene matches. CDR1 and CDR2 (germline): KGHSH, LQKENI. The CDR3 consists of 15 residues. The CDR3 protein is CASSPDRSNTGELFF. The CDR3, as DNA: TGTGCCAGCTCGCCGGACAGGAGTAACACCGGGGAGCTGTTTTTT.

This CDR3 is CASSLYPGGNSYNSPLHF. CDR3 DNA: TGCGCCAGCAGCTTGTATCCGGGGGGAAACTCCTATAATTCACCCCTCCACTTT. This chain joins TRBV5-1 and TRBJ1-6, with D perhaps TRBD1 (5 bases). The CDR3 sequence is 18 residues long. V was pared by 1 base and J by 0 bases, with 14 bases between. The germline CDR1 and CDR2 sequences are SGHRS and YFSETQ. The complete variable domain, with remaining parts taken from reference TRBV5-1 and TRBJ1-6, reads KAGVTQTPRYLIKTRGQQVTLSCSPISGHRSVSWYQQTPGQGLQFLFEYFSETQRNKGNFPGRFSGRQFSNSRSEMNVSTLELGDSALYLCASSLYPGGNSYNSPLHFGNGTRLTVT.

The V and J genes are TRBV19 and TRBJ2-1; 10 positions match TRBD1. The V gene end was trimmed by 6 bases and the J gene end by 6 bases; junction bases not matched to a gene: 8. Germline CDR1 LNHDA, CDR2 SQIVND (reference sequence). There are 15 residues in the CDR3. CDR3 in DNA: TGTGCCAGTAGCCGGACAGGGGGAGAGGTCAATGAGCAGTTCTTC. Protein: CASSRTGGEVNEQFF.

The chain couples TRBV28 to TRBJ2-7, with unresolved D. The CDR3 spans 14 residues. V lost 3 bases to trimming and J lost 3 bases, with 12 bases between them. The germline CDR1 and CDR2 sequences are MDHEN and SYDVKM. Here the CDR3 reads CASSFSGTFYEQYF. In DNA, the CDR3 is TGTGCCAGCAGTTTCAGTGGCACGTTCTACGAGCAGTACTTC.